This T cell receptor beta chain originates from a study of shared clonotypes between healthy human individuals. This CDR3 region has 15 residues. V lost 3 bases to trimming and J lost 6 bases, with 17 bases between them. In germline, CDR1 is LNHDA, CDR2 SQIVND (reference sequence). Terminally differentiated effector memory CD45RA+ cells were excluded by CCR7 positive selection of CD45RO-negative cells. The protocol was immunoSEQ multiplex PCR, while the TCRdb copy is restricted to in-frame clones and leaves out a portion. Among millions of clones listed, approximately 94% were seen once. The sequenced sample consisted of naive CD8+ T cells sorted from blood. This chain links TRBV19 with TRBJ1-2; D ambiguous. This TCR came from a man between 18 and 29 years old in good health. The CDR3 region is CASSIDLTELDGYTF. CDR3 in DNA: TGTGCCAGTAGTATCGATCTGACGGAGCTAGATGGCTACACCTTC.